This T cell receptor beta chain comes out of a study of T cell responses to AZD1222 COVID-19 vaccine. Study-wide results and caveats: Two AZD1222 administrations were followed by greater Spike-specific TCR breadth and depth. Unmutated regions of variants are reportedly targeted by nearly half of spike-specific TCRs.

Only in-frame clones appear in the TCRdb table, and some are missing; sequencing was by immunoSEQ multiplex PCR. The sample holds about 14,000 clones, under 85% seen once. V was pared by 0 bases and J by 6 bases, with 11 bases of the junction left unmatched. Germline CDR1 and CDR2: LNHDA and SQIVND (reference sequence). The CDR3 totals 17 residues. In the case of this clone: Its antigen is currently unknown.

The sample was peripheral blood, taken 28 days after the second AZD1222 dose. The rearrangement joins TRBV19 to TRBJ1-5; 7 positions agree with TRBD1. The TCR sequence derives from an adult who received the AZD1222 COVID-19 vaccine. CDR3 protein: CASSIERGGEVIQPQHF. In DNA, the CDR3 is TGTGCCAGTAGTATAGAAAGAGGGGGCGAGGTTATTCAGCCCCAGCATTTT.